Listed here are 12 T cell receptor beta chains from one sample, sequenced in a study of shared clonotypes between healthy human individuals. TCRdb keeps only in-frame clones here, not all; method: immunoSEQ multiplex PCR. The sample includes 2 million to 2.5 million clones, 85% to 95% of them seen just once. Sequenced input: naive CD4+ T cells from PBMCs. This sample's subset: CD45RA+ positively selected. All receptors come from a man younger than 30 in good health. Some clones in this sample may be carry-over from other donors' samples.

This clone came up once. The chain couples TRBV7-9 to TRBJ1-4; D unresolved. CDR1 SEHNR and CDR2 FQNEAQ come from the germline V gene (reference sequence). V lost 1 base to trimming and J lost 5 bases, with 11 bases between them. There are 15 residues in the CDR3. The CDR3 loop reads CASSLDRIANEKLFF. The CDR3 DNA is TGTGCCAGCAGCTTAGACCGGATTGCCAATGAAAAACTGTTTTTT.

This clone has only one observation. Other nucleotide sequences in the sample specify the same CDR3. V is TRBV5-1 and J is TRBJ2-2, with TRBD2 matching over 8 bases. Germline CDR1 SGHRS, CDR2 YFSETQ. Unmatched junction bases numbered 6, after V lost 4 bases and J lost 1 base. The CDR3 totals 16 residues. CDR3 bases: TGCGCCAGCAGCCTGGGACTAGGAGGGAACACCGGGGAGCTGTTTTTT. Residues: CASSLGLGGNTGELFF.

The chain uses TRBV21-1 and TRBJ2-1; TRBD2, the table's D call, was not compared with the DNA. TRBV21-1 is classified as a pseudogene. This CDR3 contains 18 residues. CDR3 loop: CASSPIITLAGVVNEQFF. The CDR3 nucleotides are TGTGCCAGCAGCCCAATTATAACCCTAGCGGGAGTAGTTAATGAGCAGTTCTTC.

This rearrangement joins TRBV5-8 to TRBJ1-5; D remains ambiguous. V was shortened by 1 base and J by 0 bases, with 11 bases between the two germline ends. Germline lookup yields CDR1 SGHTS and CDR2 YDEGEE. This CDR3 has 16 residues. The CDR3 here is CASSLYEGNSNQPQHF. CDR3 bases: TGTGCCAGCAGCTTGTATGAGGGAAATAGCAATCAGCCCCAGCATTTT.

The chain has TRBV2 and TRBJ2-2; 9 bases match TRBD2. With 3 bases clipped from V and 7 bases from J, the junction kept 6 bases outside the gene matches. The CDR3 is 15 residues long. Germline loops: CDR1 SNHLY, CDR2 FYNNEI. The CDR3 region is CASSEVSGSHGELFF. The CDR3, as DNA: TGTGCCAGCAGTGAGGTTAGCGGGAGTCACGGGGAGCTGTTTTTT.

The chain links TRBV6-5 to TRBJ1-1; no definite D call. The CDR3 has 14 amino acids. V dropped 4 bases and J dropped 3 bases, with 12 bases sitting between them. CDR1 and CDR2 from the germline V gene are MNHEY and SVGAGI. The CDR3 reads CASSFRTGDTEAFF. The CDR3 bases are TGTGCCAGCAGTTTCCGGACTGGTGACACTGAAGCTTTCTTT.

As regards this clone: Distinct nucleotide sequences in the sample also encode this CDR3. J is TRBJ2-2 and V is TRBV5-1; D call uncertain. Germline V gene data show CDR1 as SGHRS and CDR2 as YFSETQ. The CDR3 length is 15 residues. V dropped 0 bases and J dropped 0 bases, with 6 bases sitting between them. This CDR3 reads CASSLAGPNTGELFF. In DNA, the CDR3 is TGCGCCAGCAGCTTGGCCGGCCCGAACACCGGGGAGCTGTTTTTT.

This chain links TRBV29-1 with TRBJ2-4; D might be TRBD1 (6 bases). This CDR3 is built from 13 residues. Trimming left V 6 bases short and J 10 bases short, with 19 bases between. The germline V gene encodes CDR1 SQVTM and CDR2 ANQGSEA. The CDR3 is CSVARRQAQIQYF. Here the CDR3 DNA reads TGCAGCGTCGCCCGACGACAGGCCCAGATTCAGTACTTC.

This clone came up once. Other DNA sequences in the same sample also yield this CDR3. This chain joins TRBV18 and TRBJ2-2; tentatively, D is TRBD1 (7 bases). CDR3 length equals 15 residues. Germline V gives CDR1 KGHSH, CDR2 LQKENI. The V and J ends lost 3 bases and 4 bases respectively, with 12 bases between them. The CDR3 bases are TGTGCCAGCTCACCCGGCCAGGGGGGCACCGGGGAGCTGTTTTTT. It is translated as CASSPGQGGTGELFF.

The sample holds one count of this clone. This chain links TRBV11-1 with TRBJ2-5; D may match TRBD1 or TRBD2 (6 bases each). The CDR3 is 16 residues long. Trimming removed 1 base at V and 5 bases at J, with 17 bases between. Looked up from germline, CDR1 is SGHAT and CDR2 is FQDESV (reference sequence). The CDR3 reads CASSLGGGLAEETQYF. DNA of the CDR3: TGTGCCAGCAGCTTAGGAGGGGGACTGGCGGAGGAGACCCAGTACTTC.

The chain recombines TRBV6-5 with TRBJ2-1, with D maybe TRBD2 (5 bases). This CDR3 region has 11 residues. Germline CDR1 MNHEY, CDR2 SVGAGI. V lost 7 bases and J 7 bases, leaving 8 bases between the germline ends. The CDR3 DNA follows: TGTGCCAGCACTAGCAGGAATGAGCAGTTCTTC. This encodes CASTSRNEQFF.

The V gene is TRBV28, the J gene TRBJ2-5; 9 bases are a match to TRBD1. Germline CDR1 reads MDHEN; CDR2 reads SYDVKM. The CDR3 runs 16 residues. Trimming removed 6 bases from V and 5 bases from J; junction bases left unmatched: 13. The CDR3 sequence: CASRDTWGQGGETQYF. In DNA form, the CDR3 reads TGTGCCAGCAGGGACACCTGGGGACAGGGAGGGGAGACCCAGTACTTC.